Below, 10 T cell receptor beta chains from the same sample are listed, as sequenced in a study of blood T cells in healthy people across ages. A J-beta primer mix and a sample-barcoded 5' primer were used in a second PCR of roughly 6 to 12 cycles. TCRdb re-derived calls from the 5' RACE reads in MiXCR, one entry per CDR3 protein. The profile shows roughly 1.9 million distinct CDR3 sequences, about two fifths of them singletons. The sample was blood. Source of these receptors: a human donor in good health.

The V gene is TRBV6-6, the J gene TRBJ1-4; D ambiguous. V lost 7 bases and J 13 bases, leaving 28 bases between the germline ends. The CDR3 totals 16 residues. Germline V gene data show CDR1 as MNHNY and CDR2 as SVGAGI (reference sequence). CDR3 residues: CASTPKVKVDKAPLFF. CDR3 in DNA: TGTGCCAGCACCCCAAAGGTGAAGGTGGATAAAGCGCCACTGTTTTTT.

This clonotype was counted once. J is TRBJ2-7 and V is TRBV9; D not resolved. Trimming removed 0 bases at V and 6 bases at J, with 10 bases between. The CDR3 loop spans 13 amino acids. Germline V gives CDR1 SGDLS, CDR2 YYNGEE. The chain's CDR3 is CASSVGEATEQYF. The CDR3 DNA sequence: TGTGCCAGCAGCGTAGGTGAGGCTACCGAGCAGTACTTC.

This sequence joins TRBV29-1 and TRBJ2-5, with TRBD2 matching over 8 bases. Germline assignment: CDR1 SQVTM and CDR2 ANQGSEA. The CDR3 runs 14 residues. V shed 4 bases, J shed 4 bases, and the junction held 8 bases outside the gene matches. DNA of the CDR3: TGCAGCGTTGGTAGCGGGGAACTGGGAGAGACCCAGTACTTC. Translating gives CSVGSGELGETQYF.

This clonotype was counted between two and nine times. A much larger clonotype is one base distant, so this may be a read error. The chain combines TRBV6-5 with TRBJ1-2; D unresolved. The CDR3 loop spans 13 amino acids. In germline, CDR1 is MNHEY, CDR2 SVGAGI. CDR3 DNA sequence: TGTGTCAGCAGTTACGGACGGAACTATGGCTACACCTTC. Its translation: CVSSYGRNYGYTF.

CDR3 sequence reads: CASSRNLPYNEQFF. The DNA of the CDR3 is TGTGCCAGCAGTAGAAACCTACCTTACAATGAGCAGTTCTTC. The chain combines TRBV6-2 or TRBV6-3 with TRBJ2-1; D uncertain. The V end lost 5 bases, the J end lost 4 bases, and 12 bases lay between the germline ends. The CDR3 runs 14 residues. CDR1 is MNHEY and CDR2 is SVGEGT in the germline V gene.

This clonotype was counted many times. The chain employs TRBV7-2 and TRBJ2-1, with 9 bases identical to TRBD2. CDR3 length: 16 residues. The V and J ends lost 3 bases and 1 base, in that order; junction bases with no gene match: 4. Germline V lookup: CDR1 SGHTA, CDR2 FQGNSA. CDR3 sequence: CASSLGAGGSYNEQFF. CDR3 in DNA: TGTGCCAGCAGCTTGGGTGCGGGGGGGTCCTACAATGAGCAGTTCTTC. Full variable domain (remainder filled in from reference TRBV7-2 and TRBJ2-1): GAGVSQSPSNKVTEKGKDVELRCDPISGHTALYWYRQSLGQGLEFLIYFQGNSAPDKSGLPSDRFSAERTGGSVSTLTIQRTQQEDSAVYLCASSLGAGGSYNEQFFGPGTRLTVL.

The chain combines TRBV6-5 with TRBJ2-7; 13 positions match TRBD2. V lost 6 bases to trimming and J lost 6 bases; unmatched junction nucleotides: 8. Germline V gene data show CDR1 as MNHEY and CDR2 as SVGAGI. CDR3 length: 15 amino acids. CDR3 sequence (DNA): TGTGCCAGCAGCCGTACACTAGCGGGGGGGTGCGAGCAGTACTTC. This codes for CASSRTLAGGCEQYF.

The chain carries TRBV5-1 and TRBJ2-7; D unclear. V lost 0 bases to trimming and J lost 4 bases, with 17 bases between them. Germline V gene sequence: CDR1 SGHRS, CDR2 YFSETQ. The CDR3 length is 16 residues. CDR3 sequence: CASSLGKGVGLYEQYF. The CDR3 DNA is TGCGCCAGCAGCTTGGGGAAGGGCGTCGGGCTGTACGAGCAGTACTTC.

This clonotype was counted a few times. The chain is built from TRBV7-2 and TRBJ1-1, with D maybe TRBD1 (5 bases). The CDR3 runs 14 residues. Looked up from germline, CDR1 is SGHTA and CDR2 is FQGNSA. The V end was cut by 1 base, the J end by 3 bases, with 9 bases between. The CDR3 sequence: CASSLDWGHTEAFF. In DNA, the CDR3 is TGTGCCAGCAGCTTAGATTGGGGACACACTGAAGCTTTCTTT.

Only a few counts were recorded for this clonotype. The chain joins TRBV29-1 to TRBJ2-7, with 8 bases lining up with TRBD2. This CDR3 region has 12 residues. The germline V gene encodes CDR1 SQVTM and CDR2 ANQGSEA. The CDR3 loop reads CSSGNSRGEQYF. As DNA, the CDR3 is TGCAGTAGCGGGAATTCTCGGGGCGAGCAGTACTTC.